This T cell receptor (beta chain) is from a study of OX40 agonist ivuxolimab in advanced cancers. Study background: An anti-OX40 (CD134) antibody with agonistic activity, ivuxolimab, was administered to patients. Cancers in dose escalation were hepatocellular, melanoma, renal cell and head and neck.

V was shortened by 0 bases and J by 1 base, with 7 bases between the two germline ends. CDR3 length equals 15 residues. Germline CDR1 reads SGDLS; CDR2 reads YYNGEE. Overall study findings and caveats: CD4+ and CD8+ T cells in blood underwent clonal expansion by week 6 at 0.1 to 3.0 mg/kg. CD8+ T cells (on average) carried more expanded clones than CD4+ T cells.

To note about this clone: Its antigen is undetermined.

This table comes from immunoSEQ multiplex PCR, and its TCRdb copy is limited to in-frame clones, with some not included. The sample consists of about 72,000 clones, approximately 90% of them appearing once. The chain has TRBV9 and TRBJ2-2; D uncertain. The sample consisted of CD4+ or CD8+ T cells sorted from blood, taken in a trial of the OX40 agonist ivuxolimab. The sequence was collected from an adult with an advanced solid tumor such as melanoma, head and neck, liver or kidney cancer. The CDR3 spells CASSVELLNTGELFF. In DNA form, the CDR3 reads TGTGCCAGCAGCGTAGAGCTTTTGAACACCGGGGAGCTGTTTTTT.